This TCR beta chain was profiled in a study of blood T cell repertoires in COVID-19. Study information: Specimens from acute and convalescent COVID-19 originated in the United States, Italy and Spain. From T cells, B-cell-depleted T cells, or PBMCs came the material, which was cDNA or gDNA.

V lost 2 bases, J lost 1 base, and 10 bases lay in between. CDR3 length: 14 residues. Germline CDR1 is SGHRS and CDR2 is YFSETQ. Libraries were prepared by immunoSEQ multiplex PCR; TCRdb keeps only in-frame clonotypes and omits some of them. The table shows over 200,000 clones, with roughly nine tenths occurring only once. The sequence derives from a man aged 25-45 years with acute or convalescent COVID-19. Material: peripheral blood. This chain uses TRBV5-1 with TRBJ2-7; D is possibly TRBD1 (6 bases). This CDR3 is CASSLMTGSYEQYF. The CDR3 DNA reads TGCGCCAGCAGCTTAATGACAGGATCCTACGAGCAGTACTTC.